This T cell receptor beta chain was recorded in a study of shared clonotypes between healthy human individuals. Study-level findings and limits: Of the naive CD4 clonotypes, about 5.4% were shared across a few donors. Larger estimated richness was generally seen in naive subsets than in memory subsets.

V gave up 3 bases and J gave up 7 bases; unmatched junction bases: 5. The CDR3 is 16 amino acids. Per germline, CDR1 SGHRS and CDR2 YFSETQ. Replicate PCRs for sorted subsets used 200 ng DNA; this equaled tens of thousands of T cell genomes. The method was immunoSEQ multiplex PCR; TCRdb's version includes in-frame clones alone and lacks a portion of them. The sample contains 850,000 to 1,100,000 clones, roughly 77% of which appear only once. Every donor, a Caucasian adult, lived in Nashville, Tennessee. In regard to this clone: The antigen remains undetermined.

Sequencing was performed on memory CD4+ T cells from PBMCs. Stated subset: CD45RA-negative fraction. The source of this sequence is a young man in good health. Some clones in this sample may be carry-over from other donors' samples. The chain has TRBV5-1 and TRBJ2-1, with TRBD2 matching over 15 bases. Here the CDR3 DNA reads TGCGCCAGCAGCTGGACAGGACTAGCGGGAGGGAATGAGCAGTTCTTC. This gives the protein CASSWTGLAGGNEQFF.